A selection of T cell receptor beta chains follows, all from one sample in a study of OX40 agonist ivuxolimab in advanced cancers. Only in-frame clones appear in the TCRdb table, and some are missing; sequencing was by immunoSEQ multiplex PCR. In the table there are roughly 60,000 clones, around 88% of which are singletons. This specimen consisted of CD4+ or CD8+ T cells sorted from blood, obtained in a trial of the OX40 agonist ivuxolimab. The receptors were sampled from an adult with an advanced solid tumor such as melanoma, head and neck, liver or kidney cancer. CDR3s leave out the opening cysteine and the closing phenylalanine or tryptophan. Each record gives: CDR3 protein, clone size, V gene, J gene, CDR3 length, D gene. D genes are given only for firm matches. Where a row states a size, it is once, few, many or the class of an expanded clone; other rows omit it.

CDR3 protein: SVEGLPTGRGTQY
clone size: -
V gene: TRBV29-1
J gene: TRBJ2-5
CDR3 length: 13
D gene: -

CDR3 protein: ASSITDSGANVLT
clone size: medium-sized
V gene: TRBV19
J gene: TRBJ2-6
CDR3 length: 13
D gene: -

CDR3 protein: ASSRLEASSINQPQH
clone size: -
V gene: TRBV19
J gene: TRBJ1-5
CDR3 length: 15
D gene: -

CDR3 protein: ASSMTYNEQF
clone size: -
V gene: TRBV19
J gene: TRBJ2-1
CDR3 length: 10
D gene: -

CDR3 protein: ASSLLGSGSQSEQY
clone size: once
V gene: TRBV28
J gene: TRBJ2-7
CDR3 length: 14
D gene: TRBD2

CDR3 protein: ASSEAIPRATQY
clone size: -
V gene: TRBV2
J gene: TRBJ2-3
CDR3 length: 12
D gene: -

CDR3 protein: ASSKTSGRAHEQF
clone size: -
V gene: TRBV5-4
J gene: TRBJ2-1
CDR3 length: 13
D gene: TRBD2

CDR3 protein: ASSGAGRLDPQH
clone size: -
V gene: TRBV5-6
J gene: TRBJ1-5
CDR3 length: 12
D gene: -

CDR3 protein: ASSRTSGLQETQY
clone size: -
V gene: TRBV5-4
J gene: TRBJ2-5
CDR3 length: 13
D gene: TRBD2

CDR3 protein: ASSRAGGFQETQY
clone size: -
V gene: TRBV6-1
J gene: TRBJ2-5
CDR3 length: 13
D gene: TRBD1

CDR3 protein: ASSRGGQNTEAF
clone size: -
V gene: TRBV11-3
J gene: TRBJ1-1
CDR3 length: 12
D gene: -

CDR3 protein: ASSPGPLANYGYT
clone size: few
V gene: TRBV4-1
J gene: TRBJ1-2
CDR3 length: 13
D gene: -

CDR3 protein: ASSSPGLAGGRSYNEQF
clone size: -
V gene: TRBV6-4
J gene: TRBJ2-1
CDR3 length: 17
D gene: TRBD2

CDR3 protein: ASSQDQTGGRTDTQY
clone size: once
V gene: TRBV14
J gene: TRBJ2-3
CDR3 length: 15
D gene: TRBD1

CDR3 protein: ASSSTGKADEKLF
clone size: -
V gene: TRBV7-9
J gene: TRBJ1-4
CDR3 length: 13
D gene: -

CDR3 protein: ASSRELGLSVGEQF
clone size: -
V gene: TRBV4-1
J gene: TRBJ2-1
CDR3 length: 14
D gene: TRBD2

CDR3 protein: ASSYRGLGNTEAF
clone size: -
V gene: TRBV6-5
J gene: TRBJ1-1
CDR3 length: 13
D gene: -

CDR3 protein: ASSLVSATDTQY
clone size: few
V gene: TRBV5-1
J gene: TRBJ2-3
CDR3 length: 12
D gene: -